Listed below are T cell receptor beta chains from one sample, sequenced in a study of CXCR3-negative and CXCR3-positive naive CD8 T cells. TCRdb re-analyzed the 5' RACE reads; it lists each CDR3 protein once, without DNA. In total, the table holds over 100,000 distinct CDR3 sequences. Sequenced input: naive CXCR3- CD8+ T cells from blood. These receptor sequences come from a human donor in good health. Some clones in this sample may be carry-over from other donors' samples. Each CDR3 is given with its conserved first and last residue.

>TRBJ2-2|TRBV7-8
CASSFILGNTGELFF
>TRBJ2-7|TRBV14
CASSQEDRAIYEQYF
>TRBJ2-3|TRBV12-3/TRBV12-4
CASRSSVFLTDTQYF
>TRBJ2-7|TRBV12-3/TRBV12-4
CASSPGQGGSYEQYF
>TRBJ1-2|TRBV7-2
CASSLGFYGYTF
>TRBJ1-1|TRBV20-1
CSARVTGGYGGTEAFF
>TRBJ2-1|TRBV2
CASSSDRVYQDEQFF
>TRBJ1-1|TRBV27
CASSFGGGRAEAFF
>TRBJ2-1|TRBV5-1
CASSFSTGGYEQFF
>TRBJ1-5|TRBV28
CASSATPGVQPQHF
>TRBJ1-5|TRBV5-5
CASSSVTGPGQPQHF
>TRBJ2-1|TRBV12-3/TRBV12-4
CASSSPDRGAWLNEQFF
>TRBJ2-1|TRBV29-1
CSVVIPLTNEQFF
>TRBJ2-2|TRBV7-7
CASSTGTNTGELFF
>TRBJ1-3|TRBV12-3/TRBV12-4
CASSLGAAIDSGNTIYF
>TRBJ1-5|TRBV7-8
CASSLRSGLHTQQPQHF
>TRBJ2-7|TRBV5-1
CATQAGGGQREQYF
>TRBJ1-6|TRBV7-6
CASSRGGDNSPLHF
>TRBJ1-4|TRBV5-6
CASSLRLGLNEKLFF
>TRBJ1-2|TRBV28
CASSLRQSSNYGYTF
>TRBJ1-1|TRBV7-3
CASSWTGFGTEAFF
>TRBJ1-2|TRBV9
CASSGHRDYGYTF
>TRBJ1-2|TRBV5-1
CASSPIGQLEGYTF
>TRBJ2-3|TRBV4-3
CASSQEMRTGTRTDTQYF
>TRBJ2-7|TRBV7-6
CASSLAHGASGLTYEQYF
>TRBJ2-7|TRBV7-2
CASSYPGHYEQYF
>TRBJ2-7|TRBV6-5
CASNPASGTYEQYF
>TRBJ2-7|TRBV15
CATSEELTGPYEQYF
>TRBJ2-3|TRBV6-5
CASSKGDRGEDTQYF
>TRBJ2-1|TRBV19
CASSVTGSPYNEQFF
>TRBJ2-1|TRBV28
CASSLLGANEQFF
>TRBJ1-1|TRBV7-9
CASSSTGDRAITEAFF
>TRBJ2-7|TRBV27
CASSLLAGGRDEQYF
>TRBJ1-1|TRBV19
CASSPWGGQPEAFF
>TRBJ2-7|TRBV12-3/TRBV12-4
CASSEGGSDTITYEQYF
>TRBJ2-7|TRBV5-1
CASGFQGGEQYF
>TRBJ2-3|TRBV5-5
CASSLDTLSTDTQYF
>TRBJ2-7|TRBV11-1
CASSRGPGNEQYF
>TRBJ2-7|TRBV29-1
CSALSTDIEQYF
>TRBJ2-5|TRBV7-2
CASSMPVLAGGPLETQYF
>TRBJ2-1|TRBV2
CASRGPGTAEGGEQFF
>TRBJ1-5|TRBV5-1
CASSWHGVNQPQHF
>TRBJ2-7|TRBV10-2
CASSESGDFYEQYF
>TRBJ1-5|TRBV19
CASSTRDSSNQPQHF
>TRBJ2-3|TRBV7-9
CASSLADGNTDTQYF
>TRBJ1-2|TRBV4-3
CASSQERQGALLGYGYTF
>TRBJ1-1|TRBV20-1
CSAREPGKWMNTEAFF
>TRBJ2-5|TRBV7-9
CASSPSQPGLATETQYF
>TRBJ1-1|TRBV12-3/TRBV12-4
CASSPSTQGGENTEAFF
>TRBJ2-4|TRBV27
CASSPLRAPGNIQYF
>TRBJ2-3|TRBV7-6
CASSSRVGGPYTQYF
>TRBJ2-2|TRBV6-2/TRBV6-3
CASSSILTGTGELFF